These T cell receptor beta chains were read from a single sample in a study of tumor-infiltrating lymphocytes in localized non-small cell lung cancer. The repertoire was sequenced with immunoSEQ multiplex PCR; TCRdb's copy has only in-frame clones and lacks some. Of 9,500 to 15,000 clones in the sample, approximately 65% were seen once. Sequencing was done on a sample of uninvolved lung tissue not adjacent to the tumor. The source of these receptors is a human donor with non-small cell lung cancer. Both conserved end residues are part of each CDR3. A D gene is named only where the DNA matches it firmly. A clone size is listed for some rows: how often the clone was seen (once, few, many), or a class if it is expanded.

>TRBJ1-2|NA|TRBD1|TRBV6-7
CASSYSLDRAGYTF
TGTGCCAGCAGTTACTCGTTGGACAGGGCCGGCTACACCTTC
>TRBJ1-2|few|NA|TRBV19
CASRTQGTYGYTF
TGTGCCAGCCGGACTCAGGGAACCTATGGCTACACCTTC
>TRBJ2-2|NA|TRBD2|TRBV5-1
CASSLSTSGVNTGELFF
TGCGCCAGCAGCTTGAGTACTAGCGGGGTGAACACCGGGGAGCTGTTTTTT
>TRBJ2-5|once|NA|TRBV4-3
CASSQERGLQETQYF
TGCGCCAGCAGCCAAGAACGGGGGTTACAAGAGACCCAGTACTTC
>TRBJ1-1|NA|NA|TRBV10-2
CASSGTVNTEAFF
TGCGCCAGCAGTGGGACAGTTAACACTGAAGCTTTCTTT
>TRBJ1-1|NA|TRBD1|TRBV27
CASRHGQGALNTEAFF
TGTGCCAGCAGGCACGGACAGGGGGCTCTGAACACTGAAGCTTTCTTT
>TRBJ2-1|NA|NA|TRBV20-1
CSAQVVREQFF
TGCAGTGCGCAGGTCGTAAGGGAGCAGTTCTTC
>TRBJ2-7|few|NA|TRBV4-3
CASSQRTFERGEQYF
TGCGCCAGCAGCCAAAGGACATTCGAAAGAGGCGAGCAGTACTTC
>TRBJ2-1|once|NA|TRBV28
CASSHTDNEQFF
TGTGCCAGCAGTCACACGGACAATGAGCAGTTCTTC
>TRBJ2-7|NA|NA|TRBV11-3
CASSTGTWPYEQYF
TGTGCCAGCAGCACCGGGACGTGGCCCTACGAGCAGTACTTC
>TRBJ2-1|NA|TRBD2|TRBV5-8
CASIPAGGIEQFF
TGTGCCAGCATCCCAGCGGGGGGGATTGAGCAGTTCTTC
>TRBJ2-1|NA|NA|TRBV9
CASSASRFDEQFF
TGTGCCAGCAGCGCCAGTCGTTTCGATGAGCAGTTCTTC
>TRBJ1-6|NA|NA|TRBV6-5
CASSYSILGNSPLHF
TGTGCCAGCAGTTACTCGATCTTGGGTAATTCACCCCTCCACTTT
>TRBJ2-7|once|TRBD1|TRBV4-3
CASSQDGQGARYEQYF
TGCGCCAGCAGCCAAGACGGACAGGGGGCCCGTTACGAGCAGTACTTC
>TRBJ2-1|NA|NA|TRBV10-2
CASGLAIEQFF
TGCGCCAGCGGGCTAGCAATTGAGCAGTTCTTC
>TRBJ2-1|medium-sized|NA|TRBV29-1
CSVRIQRGEQFF
TGCAGCGTTCGGATACAGCGTGGTGAGCAGTTCTTC
>TRBJ2-1|NA|TRBD1|TRBV2
CASRDRGYSSYNEQFF
TGTGCCAGCAGAGACAGGGGTTATAGCTCCTACAATGAGCAGTTCTTC
>TRBJ1-2|NA|NA|TRBV5-1
CASSFEGSYGYTF
TGCGCCAGCAGCTTTGAAGGTAGCTATGGCTACACCTTC
>TRBJ1-1|NA|TRBD1|TRBV19
CASSTGTGGTEAFF
TGTGCCAGTAGTACAGGGACAGGGGGCACTGAAGCTTTCTTT
>TRBJ2-5|NA|NA|TRBV5-4
CASSSPPSGGQETQYF
TGTGCCAGCAGCTCACCCCCCTCTGGGGGCCAAGAGACCCAGTACTTC
>TRBJ1-3|few|NA|TRBV27
CASSLQGSSGNTIYF
TGTGCCAGCAGTTTACAGGGAAGCTCTGGAAACACCATATATTTT
>TRBJ2-3|NA|TRBD2|TRBV25-1
CASSEYPSGVTDTQYF
TGTGCCAGCAGTGAATACCCTAGCGGGGTCACAGATACGCAGTATTTT
>TRBJ1-2|NA|NA|TRBV9
CASSSAEPYGYTF
TGTGCCAGCAGCTCAGCAGAACCTTATGGCTACACCTTC
>TRBJ2-1|medium-sized|NA|TRBV9
CASSVDPSHEQFF
TGTGCCAGCAGCGTAGACCCTAGCCATGAGCAGTTCTTC
>TRBJ2-1|NA|NA|TRBV19
CASSPVRNEQFF
TGTGCCAGTAGTCCCGTGAGAAATGAGCAGTTCTTC
>TRBJ2-1|NA|NA|TRBV9
CASSVEFSGYYNEQFF
TGTGCCAGCAGCGTCGAATTCAGCGGGTACTACAATGAGCAGTTCTTC
>TRBJ2-2|NA|NA|TRBV28
CASSTNRLPGELFF
TGTGCCAGCAGTACCAACAGGTTGCCCGGGGAGCTGTTTTTT
>TRBJ1-5|NA|TRBD1|TRBV7-9
CASSWGTGSNQPQHF
TGTGCCAGCAGCTGGGGGACAGGGAGCAATCAGCCCCAGCATTTT
>TRBJ2-3|NA|NA|TRBV5-1
CASSARRTDTQYF
TGCGCCAGCAGCGCTCGCCGGACAGATACGCAGTATTTT
>TRBJ2-3|NA|NA|TRBV5-1
CASSTRLGMGTDTQYF
TGCGCCAGCAGCACCCGTTTGGGTATGGGCACAGATACGCAGTATTTT
>TRBJ2-7|few|NA|TRBV7-2
CASSLDSVNYEQYF
TGTGCCAGCAGCTTGGACAGCGTGAACTACGAGCAGTACTTC
>TRBJ1-2|NA|NA|TRBV15
CATSRGTGYGYTF
TGTGCCACCAGCAGAGGAACCGGCTATGGCTACACCTTC
>TRBJ2-3|once|TRBD2|TRBV6-1
CASSDTSGRFTDTQYF
TGTGCCAGCAGTGACACTAGCGGGAGGTTCACAGATACGCAGTATTTT
>TRBJ2-1|NA|TRBD1|TRBV11-2
CASSPFGTEYNEQFF
TGTGCCAGCAGCCCGTTTGGGACAGAGTACAATGAGCAGTTCTTC
>TRBJ2-1|medium-sized|NA|TRBV7-2
CASSSGRFF
TGTGCCAGCAGCTCCGGTAGGTTCTTC
>TRBJ1-2|NA|TRBD1|TRBV10-3
CAITGGYGYTF
TGTGCCATCACAGGGGGCTATGGCTACACCTTC
>TRBJ2-3|few|TRBD2|TRBV19
CASTPSIQRGGADTQYF
TGTGCCAGTACTCCCTCGATCCAGCGGGGGGGTGCAGATACGCAGTATTTT
>TRBJ1-1|once|NA|TRBV2
CAAVRGGWNTEAFF
TGTGCAGCCGTCCGGGGGGGATGGAACACTGAAGCTTTCTTT
>TRBJ1-1|NA|TRBD1|TRBV2
CASRGTGLNTEAFF
TGTGCCAGCAGGGGGACAGGCCTGAACACTGAAGCTTTCTTT
>TRBJ2-6|few|NA|TRBV27
CASSSLFGANVLTF
TGTGCCAGCAGTTCCCTCTTTGGGGCCAACGTCCTGACTTTC
>TRBJ2-5|NA|NA|TRBV30
CAWRSGVTQETQYF
TGTGCCTGGCGTTCGGGAGTCACACAAGAGACCCAGTACTTC
>TRBJ2-5|few|NA|TRBV7-8
CASSPTEGSTQYF
TGTGCCAGCAGCCCCACCGAGGGCTCGACCCAGTACTTC